What follows are 10 T cell receptor beta chains derived from one specimen sequenced in a study of cytomegalovirus exposure and HLA in healthy donors. PCR primers comprised 60 Vbeta and 13 Jbeta primers. Sequenced by immunoSEQ multiplex PCR; TCRdb stores in-frame clones only, minus some. This table has about 82,000 clones, about two thirds appearing once. Sequenced sample: PBMCs. These receptors all stem from a man in his sixties in good health and CMV-seronegative.

This chain uses TRBV6-6 with TRBJ1-4, with D perhaps TRBD1 (5 bases). The V gene lost 2 bases and the J gene lost 6 bases, with 13 bases spanning the gap. This CDR3 has 15 amino acids. Germline V gene lookup returns CDR1 MNHNY and CDR2 SVGAGI (reference sequence). Written as DNA, the CDR3 is TGTGCCAGCAGTTACATCCAGGGCAGGGATGAAAAACTGTTTTTT. This translates into CASSYIQGRDEKLFF.

The CDR3 loop reads CASSLRLAALSNEQFF. In DNA form, the CDR3 reads TGCGCCAGCAGCCTCCGACTAGCGGCTCTGTCCAATGAGCAGTTCTTC. V gene TRBV5-1 combines with J gene TRBJ2-1; 9 bases are a match to TRBD2. The CDR3 totals 16 residues. CDR1 is SGHRS, CDR2 YFSETQ, per germline. V lost 4 bases and J lost 6; bases outside the gene matches: 11.

This rearrangement joins TRBV7-2 to TRBJ2-7, with 10 bases identical to TRBD2. The CDR3 sequence is 15 residues long. Trimming removed 2 bases from V and 5 bases from J; junction bases left unmatched: 6. The germline gives CDR1 SGHTA, CDR2 FQGNSA. The CDR3 reads CASSLIAGGSDEQYF. The CDR3 nucleotides are TGTGCCAGCAGCTTAATAGCGGGAGGTTCAGACGAGCAGTACTTC. The full variable domain, with the rest looked up from reference TRBV7-2 and TRBJ2-7, is GAGVSQSPSNKVTEKGKDVELRCDPISGHTALYWYRQSLGQGLEFLIYFQGNSAPDKSGLPSDRFSAERTGGSVSTLTIQRTQQEDSAVYLCASSLIAGGSDEQYFGPGTRLTVT.

V gene TRBV29-1 combines with J gene TRBJ2-3, with D perhaps matching TRBD1 (6 bases). Germline lookup yields CDR1 SQVTM and CDR2 ANQGSEA. The CDR3 length is 13 residues. The V and J ends lost 4 bases and 4 bases respectively, with 12 bases between them. CDR3 protein: CSVVTGGADTQYF. CDR3 in DNA: TGCAGCGTTGTGACAGGAGGCGCAGATACGCAGTATTTT.

The chain couples TRBV4-1 to TRBJ2-2, with TRBD1 matching over 8 bases. V lost 2 bases and J lost 4; bases outside the gene matches: 0. The V gene's germline CDR1 is MGHRA and CDR2 YSYEKL. The CDR3 runs to 14 residues. CDR3 DNA sequence: TGCGCCAGCAGCCAAACAGGGGGCACCGGGGAGCTGTTTTTT. Translated: CASSQTGGTGELFF.

This chain links TRBV7-9 with TRBJ2-5; TRBD2 aligns across 13 bases. Trimming took 2 bases from V and 0 from J; bases not matched to a gene: 6. The germline V gene has CDR1 SEHNR and CDR2 FQNEAQ (reference sequence). This CDR3 spans 18 amino acids. CDR3 region: CASSLRTSGRAYQETQYF. DNA of the CDR3: TGTGCCAGCAGCTTAAGGACTAGCGGGAGAGCTTACCAAGAGACCCAGTACTTC. The full variable domain, in which reference TRBV7-9 and TRBJ2-5 provide the parts outside the CDR3, is DTGVSQNPRHKITKRGQNVTFRCDPISEHNRLYWYRQTLGQGPEFLTYFQNEAQLEKSRLLSDRFSAERPKGSFSTLEIQRTEQGDSAMYLCASSLRTSGRAYQETQYFGPGTRLLVL.

This clone showed up just once. The chain couples TRBV5-6 to TRBJ1-1, with 9 bases identical to TRBD1. J was trimmed by 8 bases and V by 4 bases; bases with no gene match: 9. In germline, CDR1 is SGHDT, CDR2 YYEEEE. The CDR3 runs 14 residues. Here the CDR3 DNA reads TGTGCCAGCAGCCGTTGGGACAGGGCACCAGAAGCTTTCTTT. Protein product: CASSRWDRAPEAFF.

The chain carries TRBV6-4 and TRBJ2-1, with 8 bases aligning to TRBD1. The CDR3 runs 15 residues. V was pared by 6 bases and J by 4 bases, with 8 bases of the junction left unmatched. CDR1 MRHNA and CDR2 SNTAGT come from the germline V gene. CDR3 in DNA: TGTGCCAGCAGCAGGACCGGGACAGGTTACAATGAGCAGTTCTTC. It yields the protein CASSRTGTGYNEQFF.

The chain joins TRBV6-6 to TRBJ1-2; the match to TRBD1 covers 7 bases. Per the germline V gene, CDR1 is MNHNY and CDR2 is SVGAGI (reference sequence). After removal of 8 bases from V and 4 bases from J, the junction contained 4 bases not matched to a gene. CDR3 length: 12 amino acids. The CDR3 DNA reads TGTGCCAGCGGGTCAGGGGGCTATGGCTACACCTTC. Translated, it gives CASGSGGYGYTF.

V gene TRBV10-3 combines with J gene TRBJ1-1, with TRBD1 matching over 7 bases. The CDR3 is made up of 15 amino acids. With V trimmed by 3 bases and J by 1 base, 5 bases remained unmatched. CDR1 and CDR2 from the germline V gene are ENHRY and SYGVKD. The CDR3 region is CAISDETGPNTEAFF. CDR3 sequence (DNA): TGTGCCATCAGTGACGAGACAGGGCCGAACACTGAAGCTTTCTTT.